The sequence of this TCR beta chain was determined in a study of blood T cell repertoires in COVID-19 (dated by TCRdb to 2020 to 2022). Concerning the study at large: Samples from collaborators originated in the United States, Italy and Spain and spanned both the acute and convalescent phases of COVID-19. The material from the prospective study consisted of cDNA or gDNA derived from T cells, B-cell-depleted T cells, or PBMCs. Subjects who had been exposed to COVID-19, were actively infected with it, or had recovered from it provided the deeply sampled blood TCRbeta repertoires that made up the dataset. The repertoires were released in a freely available public database intended as a resource for research on the immune response to SARS-CoV-2. Samples were obtained from the ongoing ImmuneRACE study (first 160 participants) and from 1,254 subjects provided by 6 global collaborators. The sample metadata nearly always contained a de-identified subject ID, COVID-19 status, age in years and sex. Where available, HLA class I and class II types were taken from metadata supplied by the sample provider and were not determined by assay-based typing.

TCRbeta CDR3 regions were amplified from genomic DNA using the immunoSEQ Assay, a bias-controlled multiplex PCR. The authors processed their data as follows. The number of nucleated cells in each sample was estimated by amplification of reference gene primers within the assay. To quantify the absolute abundance of each unique TCRbeta CDR3 rearrangement, sequence reads were collapsed and filtered. For each sample, productive Simpson clonality was calculated by taking the square root of Simpson's diversity index across productive rearrangements. Imported from immuneACCESS, the table was reduced by TCRdb to in-frame sequences with V and J called. These copies leave out some clones; in studies compared against another copy, an unresolved V gene accounts for under half, and the cause of the remainder is not known. The DNA was the basis for D and trimming; V, J and clone size are from that table. The sample table records about 460,000 clones; 70% to 90% of these occur just once. 8.3% of the sample goes to the ten largest clones.

Turning to this clone: Its target antigen remains unknown. No base qualities exist here, and no much larger clone lies one base off it.

Participants in the prospective study were aged roughly 18 to 89 years, lived in 20 to 30 United States geographic areas, and enrolled through a virtual design. In the prospective study, participants were assigned to cohorts based on the clinical history participants reported in a screening survey and a study questionnaire. For ImmuneRACE Cohort 3, a participant was defined as recovered based on two consecutive negative NP/OP PCR tests, clearance by a healthcare professional, or resolution of symptoms. In the prospective study, whole blood, serum and a nasopharyngeal or oropharyngeal swab were collected from each participant by mobile phlebotomists. Participants in the prospective study had the option to provide additional blood draws and questionnaires over a 2-month period. Blood samples from the prospective study were shipped frozen or at room temperature prior to DNA extraction. Study-level results and caveats: How much clinical and demographic metadata was included differed by source and by participant, and the metadata was provided uncurated.

The TCR originated in a woman between 55 and 75 years old who had recovered from COVID-19. The sequencing input was PBMCs or T cells enriched from blood (not recorded which).

The DNA is TGCGCCAGCAGCTTGGAGGGACAGGGGTACTACGAGCAGTACTTC. Its translation reads: CASSLEGQGYYEQYF. The rearrangement combines TRBV5-1 with TRBJ2-7; TRBD1 aligns with 10 central bases. The CDR3 measures 15 amino acids from cysteine to phenylalanine. Kept here is only the CDR3 DNA, which spans 45 bases and is read in frame from base 1. The germline V gene specifies SGHRS as CDR1 and YFSETQ as CDR2. Trimming takes 0 bases off V and 3 bases off J; junction bases not matched to a gene: 3. The entire variable domain, with the stretches around the CDR3 drawn from the reference TRBV5-1 and TRBJ2-7 proteins, is KAGVTQTPRYLIKTRGQQVTLSCSPISGHRSVSWYQQTPGQGLQFLFEYFSETQRNKGNFPGRFSGRQFSNSRSEMNVSTLELGDSALYLCASSLEGQGYYEQYFGPGTRLTVT.